This T cell receptor (beta chain) was sequenced during a study of blood T cells in healthy people across ages. The CDR3 loop spans 16 amino acids. V shed 4 bases and J 3 bases; nucleotides not matched to a gene: 9. Germline V gives CDR1 MNHEY, CDR2 SVGAGI. Using a J-beta primer mix together with a sample-barcoded 5' primer, a second PCR was run for about 7 to 12 cycles. TCRdb ran MiXCR on the 5' RACE reads and lists one entry per CDR3 protein. The repertoire holds over 1,500,000 distinct CDR3 sequences, about 50% seen once, with more than 2% in the top ten. Worth noting for this clonotype: Its antigen remains unidentified.

Broader study findings: Comparison with aged donors showed that long-lived donors had more naive CD4+ cells and higher diversity.

The receptor was derived from a woman between 40 and 55 years old in good health. The sequencing sample was made of blood. The genes are TRBV6-5 and TRBJ2-3, with 8 positions matching TRBD2. In DNA form, the CDR3 reads TGTGCCAGCAGTTCTATAGCGGGGAGCCTGACAGATACGCAGTATTTT. It is translated as CASSSIAGSLTDTQYF.